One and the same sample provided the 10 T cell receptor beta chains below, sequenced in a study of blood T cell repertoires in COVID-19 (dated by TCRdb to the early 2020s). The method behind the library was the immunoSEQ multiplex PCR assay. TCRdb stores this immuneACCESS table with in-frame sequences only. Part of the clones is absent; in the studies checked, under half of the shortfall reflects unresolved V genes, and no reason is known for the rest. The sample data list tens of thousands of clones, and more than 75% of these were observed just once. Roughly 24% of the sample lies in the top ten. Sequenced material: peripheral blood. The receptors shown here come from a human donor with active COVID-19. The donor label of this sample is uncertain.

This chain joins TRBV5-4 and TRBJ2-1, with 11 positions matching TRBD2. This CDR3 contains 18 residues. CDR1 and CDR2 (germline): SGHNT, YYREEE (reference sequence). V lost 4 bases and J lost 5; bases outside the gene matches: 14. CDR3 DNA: TGTGCCAGCAGCCCTCGATCAACTAGCGGGAGAGGAAACAATGAGCAGTTCTTC. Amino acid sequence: CASSPRSTSGRGNNEQFF.

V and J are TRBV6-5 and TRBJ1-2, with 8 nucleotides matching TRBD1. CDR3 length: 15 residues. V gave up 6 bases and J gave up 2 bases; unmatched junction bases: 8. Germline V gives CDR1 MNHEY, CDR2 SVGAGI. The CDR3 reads CASRTTGGTNYGYTF. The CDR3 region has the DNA TGTGCCAGCAGAACAACAGGGGGGACCAACTATGGCTACACCTTC.

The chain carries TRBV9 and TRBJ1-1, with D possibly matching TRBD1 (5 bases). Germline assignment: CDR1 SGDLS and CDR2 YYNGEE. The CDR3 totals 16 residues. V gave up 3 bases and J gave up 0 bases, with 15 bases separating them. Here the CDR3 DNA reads TGTGCCAGCAGCGACGATGGGGCAGATATGAACACTGAAGCTTTCTTT. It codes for CASSDDGADMNTEAFF.

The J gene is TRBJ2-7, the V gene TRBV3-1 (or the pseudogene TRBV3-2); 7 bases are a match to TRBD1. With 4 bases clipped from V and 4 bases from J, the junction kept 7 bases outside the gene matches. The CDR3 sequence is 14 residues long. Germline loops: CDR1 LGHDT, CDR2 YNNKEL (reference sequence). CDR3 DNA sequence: TGTGCCAGCAGCCTAGACAGGGTTGGGTACGAGCAGTACTTC. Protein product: CASSLDRVGYEQYF.

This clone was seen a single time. This CDR3 is CASSQGVAGGEQFF. The DNA of the CDR3 is TGTGCCAGCAGCCAAGGGGTAGCGGGAGGTGAGCAGTTCTTC. This chain uses TRBV3-1 (or the pseudogene TRBV3-2) with TRBJ2-1; TRBD2 matches at 10 bases. The CDR3 has 14 residues. Germline trimming cut 1 base from V and 9 bases from J; bases unmatched to any gene: 3. Germline CDR1 and CDR2: LGHDT and YNNKEL (reference sequence).

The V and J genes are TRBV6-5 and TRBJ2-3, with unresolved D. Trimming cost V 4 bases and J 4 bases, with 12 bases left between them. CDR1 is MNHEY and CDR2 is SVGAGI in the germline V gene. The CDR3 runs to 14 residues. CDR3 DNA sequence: TGTGCCAGCAGTTTGAAGTTAGGAGCAGATACGCAGTATTTT. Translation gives CASSLKLGADTQYF.

Written as DNA, the CDR3 is TGTGCCATCAGTGTGAGAGATACGCAGTATTTT. It translates to CAISVRDTQYF. The V and J genes are TRBV10-3 and TRBJ2-3; no clear D gene. The CDR3 length is 11 residues. Trimming cost V 4 bases and J 5 bases, with 4 bases left between them. Germline assignment: CDR1 ENHRY and CDR2 SYGVKD.

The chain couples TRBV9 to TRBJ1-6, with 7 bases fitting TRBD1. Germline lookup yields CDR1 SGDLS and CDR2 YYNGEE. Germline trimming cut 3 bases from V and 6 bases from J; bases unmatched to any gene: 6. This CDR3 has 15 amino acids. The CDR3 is CASSAYRGINSPLHF. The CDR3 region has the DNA TGTGCCAGCAGCGCGTACAGGGGAATTAATTCACCCCTCCACTTT.

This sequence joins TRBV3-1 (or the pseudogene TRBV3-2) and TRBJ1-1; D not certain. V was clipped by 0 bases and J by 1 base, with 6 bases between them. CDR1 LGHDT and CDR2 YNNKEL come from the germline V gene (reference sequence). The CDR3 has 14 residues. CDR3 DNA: TGTGCCAGCAGCCAAGATGGAGCGAACACTGAAGCTTTCTTT. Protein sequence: CASSQDGANTEAFF.

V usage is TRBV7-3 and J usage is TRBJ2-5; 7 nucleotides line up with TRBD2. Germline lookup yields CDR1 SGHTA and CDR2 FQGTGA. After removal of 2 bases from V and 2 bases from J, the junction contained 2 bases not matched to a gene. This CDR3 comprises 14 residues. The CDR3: CASSLGGGQETQYF. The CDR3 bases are TGTGCCAGCAGCTTAGGGGGAGGGCAAGAGACCCAGTACTTC.